What follows is one TCR beta chain and its context. Study processing details: Amplification of reference gene primers was used by the study to estimate nucleated cell counts. Clones were read by immunoSEQ multiplex PCR, and TCRdb kept only the in-frame ones, dropping some. V and J calls and clone size are as listed in that table; D and trimming were resolved from the DNA. The sample includes roughly 130,000 clones, 90% seen only once; the top ten take under 4.5%. This sample was taken from a study of blood T cell repertoires in COVID-19. Overall study context: From T cells, B-cell-depleted T cells, or PBMCs came the material, which was cDNA or gDNA.

Germline CDR1 and CDR2: MGHRA and YSYEKL. Trimming took off 1 base at V and 0 bases at J, with 7 bases between the two ends. The CDR3 is 15 residues long. What was sequenced was peripheral blood. J is TRBJ1-3 and V is TRBV4-1; D remains ambiguous. This clonotype was obtained from a man between 45 and 60 years old with active COVID-19. The CDR3 coding sequence is TGCGCCAGCAGCCAAGTACAGTCCTCTGGAAACACCATATATTTT. Protein: CASSQVQSSGNTIYF.